This passage covers 7 T cell receptor beta chains from one sample sequenced in a study of blood T cell repertoires in COVID-19. Profiling relied on immunoSEQ multiplex PCR, and the TCRdb table lists in-frame clones only, not all of them. The top ten hold over 15% of the sample, which has approximately 180,000 clones, under 90% seen once. Specimen: peripheral blood. The receptor source for this set is a person aged 70 to 85 with COVID-19, enrolled during active disease.

The rearrangement links TRBV5-5 to TRBJ2-3; TRBD1 matches 7 bases. Germline CDR1 reads SGHKS; CDR2 reads YYEKEE (reference sequence). The CDR3 covers 16 residues. V dropped 0 bases and J dropped 5; count of bases not matched to a gene: 9. The CDR3 sequence is CASSLVGTGVLDTQYF. The CDR3 DNA reads as TGTGCCAGCAGCTTGGTTGGAACAGGGGTTTTAGATACGCAGTATTTT. Based on the CDR3 plus reference TRBV5-5 and TRBJ2-3, the full variable domain is DAGVTQSPTHLIKTRGQQVTLRCSPISGHKSVSWYQQVLGQGPQFIFQYYEKEERGRGNFPDRFSARQFPNYSSELNVNALLLGDSALYLCASSLVGTGVLDTQYFGPGTRLTVL.

The chain joins TRBV5-4 to TRBJ2-5; 12 positions agree with TRBD1. The ends lost 0 bases at V and 4 bases at J; junction bases unmatched: 13. The CDR3 is made up of 19 amino acids. Per germline, CDR1 SGHNT and CDR2 YYREEE (reference sequence). The CDR3 DNA reads TGTGCCAGCAGCTTGGGACCGGGACAGGGGGCGCTTAGGTCAGAGACCCAGTACTTC. Translation gives CASSLGPGQGALRSETQYF. Supplemented by reference TRBV5-4 and TRBJ2-5, the full variable domain reads ETGVTQSPTHLIKTRGQQVTLRCSSQSGHNTVSWYQQALGQGPQFIFQYYREEENGRGNFPPRFSGLQFPNYSSELNVNALELDDSALYLCASSLGPGQGALRSETQYFGPGTRLLVL.

This clone came up once. The chain couples TRBV6-2 or TRBV6-3 to TRBJ1-4; tentative D call: TRBD1 (6 bases). This CDR3 contains 14 residues. V was clipped by 4 bases and J by 6 bases, with 12 bases between them. Germline V gene lookup returns CDR1 MNHEY and CDR2 SVGEGT. CDR3 in amino acids: CASSSDSGHEKLFF. The CDR3 DNA follows: TGTGCCAGCAGTTCGGACAGCGGCCATGAAAAACTGTTTTTT.

The chain recombines TRBV7-6 with TRBJ2-7; D is possibly TRBD2 (6 bases). This CDR3 has 15 residues. Germline CDR1 SGHVS, CDR2 FNYEAQ. V was trimmed by 5 bases and J by 3 bases, leaving 17 bases between them. The CDR3 spells CASSLRTTPDYEQYF. The DNA for the CDR3 is TGTGCCAGCAGCCTCCGGACTACGCCAGACTACGAGCAGTACTTC.

The chain combines TRBV2 with TRBJ2-1; 12 bases fit TRBD2. Germline V gene lookup returns CDR1 SNHLY and CDR2 FYNNEI. Unmatched junction bases numbered 8, after V lost 4 bases and J lost 10 bases. CDR3 length equals 15 residues. The CDR3 here is CASSALAGGLREQFF. The CDR3 DNA follows: TGTGCCAGCAGTGCGCTAGCGGGGGGGCTAAGGGAGCAGTTCTTC. The whole variable domain, remainder taken from reference TRBV2 and TRBJ2-1, is EPEVTQTPSHQVTQMGQEVILRCVPISNHLYFYWYRQILGQKVEFLVSFYNNEISEKSEIFDDQFSVERPDGSNFTLKIRSTKLEDSAMYFCASSALAGGLREQFFGPGTRLTVL.

V is TRBV27 and J is TRBJ2-7; 7 bases are shared with TRBD2. The J segment lost 2 bases and the V segment lost 8 bases, leaving 9 bases of the junction unmatched. Per germline, CDR1 MNHEY and CDR2 SMNVEV (reference sequence). The CDR3 covers 14 residues. CDR3: CASASRGVPYEQYF. DNA for the CDR3: TGTGCCAGCGCATCCCGGGGGGTTCCCTACGAGCAGTACTTC.

This chain uses TRBV6-2 or TRBV6-3 with TRBJ2-3; a possible D gene is TRBD2 (6 bases). The germline CDR1 and CDR2 sequences are MNHEY and SVGEGT. CDR3 length: 17 residues. Trimming removed 2 bases from V and 4 bases from J, with 19 bases in between. The CDR3 DNA is TGTGCCAGCAGTTACCCAGCAGGGACTTTCTCCCCAGATACGCAGTATTTT. It is translated as CASSYPAGTFSPDTQYF.